This TCR beta chain derives from a study of beta chain features in type 1 diabetes. Study-wide findings and caveats: Among all four CD4+ subsets, Type 1 diabetes patients had TCRB CDR3s that were moderately but significantly shorter. Lower insertion and higher deletion counts appeared at VDJ junctions in type 1 diabetes patients.

A remark on this clone: Its specificity is not known.

The isolated RNA, all of it, was reverse transcribed, so expressed TCRB transcripts were what got sequenced. Clones were read by immunoSEQ multiplex PCR, and TCRdb kept only the in-frame ones, dropping some. The sample holds 350,000 to 400,000 clones; about 15% are singletons and the top ten take around 0.02%. Post-sort purity exceeded 98% for all sorted populations. The CDR3 loop spans 18 amino acids. Trimming removed 3 bases at V and 2 bases at J, with 22 bases between. The J gene is TRBJ1-1, the V gene TRBV23-1; D is unresolved. TRBV23-1 is filed as an ORF, its function uncertain. This sequence originates from a young woman in good health. Sequencing input: naive CD4+ T cells from blood. CDR3 bases: TGCGCCAGCAGTCAGCCCCCAGACGTCGAAGGAGAAAACACTGAAGCTTTCTTT. Translation gives CASSQPPDVEGENTEAFF.